The clone carrying this TCR beta chain was detected only a few times. Antigen: not known. The sample comes from a study of regulatory T cells in long-lasting Graves disease. Study-wide results and limits: Exclusively peripheral blood, rather than thyroid tissue, was studied.

Arm-PCR of CDR3 regions and iRepertoire HTBI primers were the basis on which TCR beta libraries were built. TCRdb re-called the multiplex PCR reads through MiXCR, storing one row per CDR3 protein. The sample consists of 250,000 or so distinct CDR3 sequences, over 20% of them appearing once. This CDR3 is built from 16 residues. CDR1 and CDR2 (germline): LGHDT, YNNKEL (reference sequence). V was cut by 3 bases and J by 0 bases, with 12 bases left in between. This sample's time point: newly diagnosed GD, antithyroid drugs for less than 3 months. Generation of the TCR library employed RNA extracted from PBMCs. One endocrinology department in Xi'an, China, was where patients came from.

This clonotype was sampled from a female donor with Graves disease. V is TRBV3-1 and J is TRBJ1-3; maybe TRBD1 (6 bases). The source was peripheral blood mononuclear cells (PBMCs), collected at new diagnosis, from a patient treated with antithyroid drugs. CDR3 loop: CASSHGGSISGNTIYF. Here the CDR3 DNA reads TGTGCCAGCAGCCATGGGGGCAGCATCTCTGGAAACACCATATATTTT.